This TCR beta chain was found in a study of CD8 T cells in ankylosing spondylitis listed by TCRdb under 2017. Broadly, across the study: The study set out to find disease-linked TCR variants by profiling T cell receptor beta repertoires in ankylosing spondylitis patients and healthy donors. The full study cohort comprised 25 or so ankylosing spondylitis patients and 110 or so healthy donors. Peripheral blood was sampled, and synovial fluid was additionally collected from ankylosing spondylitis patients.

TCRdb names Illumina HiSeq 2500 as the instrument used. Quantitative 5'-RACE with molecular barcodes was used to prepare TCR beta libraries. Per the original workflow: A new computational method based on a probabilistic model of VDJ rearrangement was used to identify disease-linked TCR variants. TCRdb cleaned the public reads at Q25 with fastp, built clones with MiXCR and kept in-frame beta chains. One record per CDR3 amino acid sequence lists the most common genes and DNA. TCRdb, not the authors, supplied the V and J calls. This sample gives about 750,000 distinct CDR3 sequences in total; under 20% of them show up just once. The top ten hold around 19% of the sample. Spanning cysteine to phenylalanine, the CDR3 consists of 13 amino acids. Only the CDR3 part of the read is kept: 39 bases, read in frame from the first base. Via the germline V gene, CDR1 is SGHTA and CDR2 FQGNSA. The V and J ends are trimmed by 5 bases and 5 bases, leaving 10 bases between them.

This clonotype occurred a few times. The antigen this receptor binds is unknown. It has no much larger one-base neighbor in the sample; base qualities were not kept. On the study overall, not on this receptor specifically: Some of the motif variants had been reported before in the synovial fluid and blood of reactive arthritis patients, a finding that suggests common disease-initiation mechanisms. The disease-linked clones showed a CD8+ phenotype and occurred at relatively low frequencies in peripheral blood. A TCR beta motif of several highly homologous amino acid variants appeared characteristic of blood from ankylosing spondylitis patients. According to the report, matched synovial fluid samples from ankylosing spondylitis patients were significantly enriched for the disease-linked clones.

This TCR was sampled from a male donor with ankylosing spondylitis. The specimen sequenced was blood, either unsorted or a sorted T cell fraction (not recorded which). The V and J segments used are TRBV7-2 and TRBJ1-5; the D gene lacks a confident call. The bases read TGTGCCAGCAGCGAAGACGGTTATCAGCCCCAGCATTTT. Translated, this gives CASSEDGYQPQHF.